This T cell receptor beta chain derives from a study of blood T cells in healthy people across ages. For the study at large: Using template switching, researchers captured about one barcoded beta molecule for each two T cells.

The length of the CDR3 is 15 residues. The germline V gene encodes CDR1 KGHDR and CDR2 SFDVKD. The germline V and J ends were trimmed by 3 bases and 3 bases, with 11 bases remaining between them. Combining a sample-barcoded 5' primer with a J-beta primer mix, a second PCR ran for roughly 7 to 12 cycles. Researchers report that a template-switch adaptor with 12 random nucleotides tagged each cDNA molecule. TCRdb reprocessed the 5' RACE reads via MiXCR and lists one record per CDR3 protein. The sample lists over 700,000 distinct CDR3 sequences; 50% to 65% were seen once. Material: blood. The rearrangement joins TRBV24-1 to TRBJ2-1, with unresolved D. The sequence came from a man older than 75 in good health. This chain's CDR3 is CATSDTTRSYNEQFF. CDR3 DNA sequence: TGTGCCACCAGTGATACCACCCGGAGCTACAATGAGCAGTTCTTC.